This T cell receptor (beta chain) derives from a study of PD-1 blockade in classical Hodgkin lymphoma. Whole-study context: The nivolumab dose that patients received was 3 mg/kg, given intravenously every 2 weeks.

TCRdb's table, derived via immunoSEQ multiplex PCR, lists solely in-frame clones and lacks some. The table has roughly 45,000 clones, roughly 72% seen once; the top ten hold approximately 3%. On this clone itself: The target antigen is unknown.

Each of the patients experienced relapse following autologous stem cell transplantation, and their brentuximab vedotin exposure differed. This CDR3 is built from 13 residues. CDR1 and CDR2 from the germline V gene are MNHNS and SASEGT. Broader study findings: Still unresolved is the cause of the repertoire differences, which may be disease activity or prior therapy. Diminished baseline TCR diversity has been reported in newly diagnosed patients relative to healthy donors. Newly diagnosed and completely responding patients shared comparable baseline diversity.

Sample: peripheral blood mononuclear cells (PBMCs), taken before the second cycle of nivolumab. The V and J genes are TRBV6-1 and TRBJ2-5; possible D gene TRBD1, 5 bases. The J call may be faulty, since TRBJ2-7 better matches the DNA end. The clonotype originates from a human donor with classical Hodgkin lymphoma. The CDR3, as DNA: TGTGCCAGCAGCCGACAGAGCTCCTACGAGCAGTACTTC. Protein product: CASSRQSSYEQYF.